The 29 T cell receptor beta chains given below trace back to one sample, sequenced in a study of technical replicates of blood from several donors (dated by TCRdb to 2016 to 2017). Libraries were prepared through the immunoSEQ multiplex PCR assay. TCRdb took this table from immuneACCESS and kept in-frame rearrangements with V and J called. Such tables lack part of the clones; where checked against another copy, unresolved V genes explain under half of the gap, and the rest is unexplained. In all, the sample holds about 76,000 clones, and 94% of those were seen once. The ten most abundant clones make up around 0.37% of the sample. The sample consisted of T cells isolated from PBMCs. The source of these receptors is a human donor in good health.

The chain has TRBV6-6 and TRBJ2-5; a weak D match, TRBD2 (6 bases). The tail of the sequence fits TRBJ2-7 better, so the J call may be wrong. Germline values: CDR1 MNHNY, CDR2 SVGAGI (reference sequence). This CDR3 has 14 residues. The DNA of the CDR3 is TGTGCCAGCAGTTACTCGGGACTCGCCTACGAGCAGTACTTC. This sequence encodes CASSYSGLAYEQYF.

The rearrangement joins TRBV7-3 to TRBJ2-2, with TRBD2 matching 16 bases. The CDR3 is 18 residues long. Germline loops: CDR1 SGHTA, CDR2 FQGTGA. The V segment lost 5 bases and the J segment 5 bases; nucleotides outside the gene matches: 8. The CDR3 coding sequence is TGTGCCAGCAGCCTGGGACTAGCGGGAGGGCCTTGGACCGGGGAGCTGTTTTTT. It is translated as CASSLGLAGGPWTGELFF.

V and J are TRBV9 and TRBJ1-1; 10 positions match TRBD1. With V trimmed by 2 bases and J by 7 bases, 11 bases remained unmatched. CDR1 is SGDLS and CDR2 is YYNGEE in the germline V gene. This CDR3 region has 16 residues. The CDR3 nucleotides are TGTGCCAGCAGCGTTTCTGGGACAGGGGCCTGGGATGAAGCTTTCTTT. Protein sequence: CASSVSGTGAWDEAFF. Full variable domain (rest looked up from reference TRBV9 and TRBJ1-1): DSGVTQTPKHLITATGQRVTLRCSPRSGDLSVYWYQQSLDQGLQFLIQYYNGEERAKGNILERFSAQQFPDLHSELNLSSLELGDSALYFCASSVSGTGAWDEAFFGQGTRLTVV.

The rearrangement joins TRBV7-9 to TRBJ2-1; D not resolved. This CDR3 comprises 13 residues. The V end lost 8 bases, the J end lost 2 bases, and 10 bases lay between the germline ends. Germline CDR1 reads SEHNR; CDR2 reads FQNEAQ (reference sequence). DNA for the CDR3: TGTGCCAGCGCCCATGGCACCTACAATGAGCAGTTCTTC. Its protein product is CASAHGTYNEQFF.

V usage is TRBV5-1 and J usage is TRBJ2-1; D remains unclear. Germline CDR1 is SGHRS and CDR2 is YFSETQ. Trimming removed 0 bases at V and 4 bases at J, with 14 bases between. This CDR3 contains 16 residues. The chain's CDR3 is CASSLGSPNFYNEQFF. DNA for the CDR3: TGCGCCAGCAGCTTGGGCTCCCCGAACTTTTACAATGAGCAGTTCTTC.

The V call is TRBV6-5, the J call TRBJ1-1; TRBD1 agrees at 7 bases. This CDR3 has 14 amino acids. CDR1 is MNHEY, CDR2 SVGAGI, per germline. Trimming at V came to 1 base and at J to 4 bases, leaving 3 bases not matched to a gene. The CDR3 DNA reads as TGTGCCAGCAGTTACTTCAACAGGGGCACTGAAGCTTTCTTT. Its protein is CASSYFNRGTEAFF.

The chain carries TRBV18 and TRBJ2-3; 10 nucleotides line up with TRBD2. CDR3 length: 14 residues. The ends lost 8 bases at V and 4 bases at J; junction bases unmatched: 6. Looked up from germline, CDR1 is KGHSH and CDR2 is LQKENI. The CDR3 nucleotides read TGTGCCAGCCTCCTAGCGGGAGCCCCAGATACGCAGTATTTT. The encoded protein is CASLLAGAPDTQYF.

The V gene is TRBV27, the J gene TRBJ2-7; weak D call: TRBD1 (6 bases). CDR3 length: 16 amino acids. Per germline, CDR1 MNHEY and CDR2 SMNVEV (reference sequence). Trimming pared 0 bases from V and 0 bases from J, leaving 12 bases between. CDR3 coding DNA: TGTGCCAGCAGTTTATCATTGGGGGCCCTCTCCTACGAGCAGTACTTC. Translated: CASSLSLGALSYEQYF.

The chain recombines TRBV21-1 with TRBJ2-7; the listed D gene, TRBD2, was not tested against the DNA. TRBV21-1 is shown as a pseudogene. CDR3 length: 16 residues. The CDR3 DNA follows: TGTGCCAGCAGCCCGAGAGATAGCGGGAGAAGATACGAGCAGTACTTC. Translated: CASSPRDSGRRYEQYF.

DNA of the CDR3: TGTGCCAGTAGGCGGGGGCGTTGGACTGAAGCTTTCTTT. Translating gives CASRRGRWTEAFF. J is TRBJ1-1 and V is TRBV19, with D possibly being TRBD1 (6 bases). CDR1 LNHDA and CDR2 SQIVND come from the germline V gene (reference sequence). V was trimmed by 6 bases and J by 5 bases, leaving 13 bases between them. There are 13 residues in the CDR3.

The chain is built from TRBV9 and TRBJ2-6; D is possibly TRBD2 (7 bases). CDR1 SGDLS and CDR2 YYNGEE come from the germline V gene. V lost 3 bases and J lost 2, with 21 bases in between. This CDR3 has 19 residues. The CDR3 protein is CASSAFLGGGGTGANVLTF. The CDR3 nucleotides read TGTGCCAGCAGCGCCTTCCTAGGGGGAGGGGGGACTGGGGCCAACGTCCTGACTTTC.

The chain links TRBV7-9 to TRBJ1-5; unclear D gene. CDR1 and CDR2 from the germline V gene are SEHNR and FQNEAQ (reference sequence). This CDR3 has 14 amino acids. The ends were cut back, 5 bases at V and 0 bases at J, with 8 bases in the middle. CDR3 nucleotide sequence: TGTGCCAGCAGCAAAGAGGTTAGCAATCAGCCCCAGCATTTT. Its protein is CASSKEVSNQPQHF.

This chain links TRBV7-9 with TRBJ2-7; 7 positions agree with TRBD2. Germline CDR1 and CDR2: SEHNR and FQNEAQ (reference sequence). The CDR3 runs to 15 residues. The V and J ends lost 1 base and 6 bases, in that order; junction bases with no gene match: 9. CDR3 loop: CASSLEVGGLCEQYF. CDR3 sequence (DNA): TGTGCCAGCAGCTTAGAGGTGGGAGGGCTCTGCGAGCAGTACTTC. The entire variable domain, with the rest obtained from reference TRBV7-9 and TRBJ2-7, is as follows: DTGVSQNPRHKITKRGQNVTFRCDPISEHNRLYWYRQTLGQGPEFLTYFQNEAQLEKSRLLSDRFSAERPKGSFSTLEIQRTEQGDSAMYLCASSLEVGGLCEQYFGPGTRLTVT.

The chain recombines TRBV11-3 with TRBJ1-1; 10 positions match TRBD1. V lost 5 bases, J lost 0 bases, and 12 bases stayed unmatched. CDR3 size: 18 residues. Per germline, CDR1 SGHNT and CDR2 YENEEA. The CDR3 region has the DNA TGTGCCAGCAGCCGACGGGACAGGGGTAGAAAGATGAACACTGAAGCTTTCTTT. Protein: CASSRRDRGRKMNTEAFF. The full variable domain, completed using reference TRBV11-3 and TRBJ1-1, is EAGVVQSPRYKIIEKKQPVAFWCNPISGHNTLYWYLQNLGQGPELLIRYENEEAVDDSQLPKDRFSAERLKGVDSTLKIQPAELGDSAVYLCASSRRDRGRKMNTEAFFGQGTRLTVV.

This chain links TRBV29-1 with TRBJ1-2; unclear D gene. Trimming removed 4 bases from V and 3 bases from J, with 12 bases in between. The CDR3 is made up of 13 amino acids. CDR1 and CDR2 from the germline V gene are SQVTM and ANQGSEA. The DNA for the CDR3 is TGCAGCGTTGGGCAGCCTACAGACTATGGCTACACCTTC. This gives the protein CSVGQPTDYGYTF.

V usage is TRBV27 and J usage is TRBJ1-1; D remains ambiguous. The V gene's germline CDR1 is MNHEY and CDR2 SMNVEV (reference sequence). Between the trimmed V and J ends, which lost 3 bases and 7 bases, there was a span of 18 bases. This CDR3 is built from 15 residues. DNA for the CDR3: TGTGCCAGCAGTTTTTATATGGGCTCCCCTCTTGAAGCTTTCTTT. Residues: CASSFYMGSPLEAFF.

The chain joins TRBV19 to TRBJ2-3, with D unclear. V was clipped by 4 bases and J by 4 bases, with 12 bases between them. The CDR3 is made up of 14 amino acids. Germline CDR1 and CDR2: LNHDA and SQIVND (reference sequence). CDR3 loop: CASSNWLAADTQYF. The DNA of the CDR3 is TGTGCCAGTAGTAATTGGCTGGCGGCAGATACGCAGTATTTT.

The chain recombines TRBV29-1 with TRBJ1-1; a weak D match, TRBD1 (6 bases). The CDR3 is made up of 12 amino acids. Trimming took off 8 bases at V and 7 bases at J, with 17 bases between the two ends. Germline CDR1 is SQVTM and CDR2 is ANQGSEA. CDR3 DNA sequence: TGCAGCATAGACACAGGGTGGAATGAAGCTTTCTTT. Translated: CSIDTGWNEAFF.

The chain joins TRBV9 to TRBJ1-5, with 12 bases matching TRBD1. Per germline, CDR1 SGDLS and CDR2 YYNGEE. Unmatched junction bases numbered 15, after V lost 3 bases and J lost 5 bases. The CDR3 runs to 19 residues. CDR3 sequence (DNA): TGTGCCAGCAGCGGCTGGGGACAGGGGGCGAAAAGAGGCTATCAGCCCCAGCATTTT. Encoded protein: CASSGWGQGAKRGYQPQHF.

The chain uses TRBV5-5 and TRBJ2-7, with a tentative D call TRBD1 (7 bases). In germline, CDR1 is SGHKS, CDR2 YYEKEE (reference sequence). V lost 7 bases and J lost 2, with 10 bases in between. The CDR3 length is 12 residues. This CDR3 reads CASAGQTYEQYF. CDR3 DNA sequence: TGTGCCAGCGCGGGACAGACCTACGAGCAGTACTTC. The full variable domain, in which reference TRBV5-5 and TRBJ2-7 provide the parts outside the CDR3, is DAGVTQSPTHLIKTRGQQVTLRCSPISGHKSVSWYQQVLGQGPQFIFQYYEKEERGRGNFPDRFSARQFPNYSSELNVNALLLGDSALYLCASAGQTYEQYFGPGTRLTVT.

The chain couples TRBV19 to TRBJ2-5; 8 bases are a match to TRBD1. The CDR3 has 13 residues. Germline CDR1 reads LNHDA; CDR2 reads SQIVND (reference sequence). After removal of 6 bases from V and 5 bases from J, the junction contained 5 bases not matched to a gene. This CDR3 is CASSSDREETQYF. CDR3 DNA sequence: TGTGCCAGTAGCTCGGACAGGGAGGAGACCCAGTACTTC.

The chain has TRBV30 and TRBJ1-2, with 9 nucleotides matching TRBD1. The germline V gene has CDR1 GTSNPN and CDR2 SVGIG (reference sequence). The CDR3 covers 15 residues. V gave up 4 bases and J gave up 5 bases; unmatched junction bases: 11. The CDR3 region is CAWIFGTGKPYGYTF. The CDR3 region has the DNA TGTGCCTGGATCTTTGGGACAGGGAAGCCGTATGGCTACACCTTC.

The J gene is TRBJ1-1, the V gene TRBV19, with D possibly being TRBD1 (5 bases). This CDR3 is 15 amino acids long. Trimming took off 2 bases at V and 5 bases at J, with 15 bases between the two ends. Germline values: CDR1 LNHDA, CDR2 SQIVND (reference sequence). CDR3 region: CASSIFSVGGTEAFF. In nucleotides, the CDR3 is TGTGCCAGTAGTATATTTTCGGTCGGGGGGACTGAAGCTTTCTTT.

The count of this clone is one. The chain is built from TRBV27 and TRBJ2-3; maybe TRBD2 (6 bases). This CDR3 has 15 residues. V dropped 3 bases and J dropped 3 bases, with 13 bases sitting between them. CDR1 MNHEY and CDR2 SMNVEV come from the germline V gene (reference sequence). CDR3 coding DNA: TGTGCCAGCAGTTTTCTTACGGGAGAAACAGATACGCAGTATTTT. Protein sequence: CASSFLTGETDTQYF.

CDR3 coding DNA: TGCAGCGTTGAAGAGGGGGTAGCGGTCCAAGAGACCCAGTACTTC. As protein: CSVEEGVAVQETQYF. The gene calls are TRBV29-1 and TRBJ2-5, with D perhaps TRBD2 (6 bases). The CDR3 loop spans 15 amino acids. Trimming pared 0 bases from V and 1 base from J, leaving 12 bases between. The germline CDR1 and CDR2 sequences are SQVTM and ANQGSEA.

The CDR3 DNA reads TGTGCCAGCAGCTTATCGACAGAAGCTTTCTTT. Protein sequence: CASSLSTEAFF. The rearrangement joins TRBV13 to TRBJ1-1; no definite D call. CDR3 size: 11 residues. Trimming cost V 2 bases and J 8 bases, with 6 bases left between them. Germline CDR1 and CDR2: PRHDT and FYEKMQ (reference sequence).

This clone was observed a single time. V gene TRBV25-1 combines with J gene TRBJ2-1; TRBD2 matches 7 bases. J gave up 7 bases and V 3 bases, and 0 bases lay outside the gene matches. The V gene's germline CDR1 is MGHDK and CDR2 SYGVNS. The CDR3 totals 12 residues. This CDR3 is CASSDGGNEQFF. The DNA for the CDR3 is TGTGCCAGCAGTGACGGGGGGAATGAGCAGTTCTTC.

The chain recombines TRBV30 with TRBJ1-4; D not resolved. Trimming removed 0 bases from V and 3 bases from J, with 11 bases in between. Germline CDR1 and CDR2: GTSNPN and SVGIG (reference sequence). The CDR3 runs to 15 residues. CDR3 bases: TGTGCCTGGAGTGTAACGTACAGACCTAATGAAAAACTGTTTTTT. This sequence encodes CAWSVTYRPNEKLFF.

The V call is TRBV4-2, the J call TRBJ1-1; 7 nucleotides align to TRBD1. Germline trimming cut 2 bases from V and 6 bases from J; bases unmatched to any gene: 9. Germline CDR1 is LGHNA and CDR2 is YNFKEQ. CDR3 size: 15 residues. The CDR3 loop is CASSQLGQVRAEAFF. CDR3 nucleotide sequence: TGTGCCAGCAGCCAACTAGGACAGGTAAGAGCTGAAGCTTTCTTT.